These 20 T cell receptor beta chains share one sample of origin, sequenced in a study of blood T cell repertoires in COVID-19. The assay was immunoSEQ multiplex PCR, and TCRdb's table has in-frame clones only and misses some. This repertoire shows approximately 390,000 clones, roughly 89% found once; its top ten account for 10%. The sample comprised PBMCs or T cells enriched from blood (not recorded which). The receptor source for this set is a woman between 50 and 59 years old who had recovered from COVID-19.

The CDR3 sequence: CASSFSPTGNQPQHF. As DNA, the CDR3 is TGTGCCAGCAGTTTTTCCCCGACAGGGAATCAGCCCCAGCATTTT. This rearrangement joins TRBV27 to TRBJ1-5; 7 bases agree with TRBD1. V shed 3 bases and J 4 bases; nucleotides not matched to a gene: 6. The CDR3 extends over 15 amino acids. CDR1 MNHEY and CDR2 SMNVEV come from the germline V gene (reference sequence).

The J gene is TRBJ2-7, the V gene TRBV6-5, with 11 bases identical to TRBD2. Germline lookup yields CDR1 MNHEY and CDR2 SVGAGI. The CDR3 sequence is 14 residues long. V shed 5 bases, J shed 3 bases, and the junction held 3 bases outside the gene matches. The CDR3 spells CASSNSGGDYEQYF. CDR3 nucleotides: TGTGCCAGCAGTAATAGCGGGGGGGACTACGAGCAGTACTTC.

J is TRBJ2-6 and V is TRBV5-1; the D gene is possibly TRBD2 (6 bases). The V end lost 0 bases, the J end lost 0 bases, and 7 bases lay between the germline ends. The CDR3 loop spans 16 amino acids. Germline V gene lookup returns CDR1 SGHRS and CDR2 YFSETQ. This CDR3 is CASSLEGGSGANVLTF. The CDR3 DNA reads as TGCGCCAGCAGCTTGGAGGGAGGCTCTGGGGCCAACGTCCTGACTTTC.

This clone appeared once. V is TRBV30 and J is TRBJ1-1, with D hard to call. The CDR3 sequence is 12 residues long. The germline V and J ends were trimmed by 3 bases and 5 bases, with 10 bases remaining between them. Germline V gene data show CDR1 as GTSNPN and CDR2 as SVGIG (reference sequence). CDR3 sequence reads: CAWRESGTEAFF. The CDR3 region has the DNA TGTGCCTGGAGGGAGTCGGGGACTGAAGCTTTCTTT.

The CDR3 region has the DNA TGCGCCAGCAGCCAGTTCGACAGGGATCCCTACGAGCAGTACTTC. Encoded protein: CASSQFDRDPYEQYF. The chain is built from TRBV4-1 and TRBJ2-7; TRBD1 matches 7 bases. Germline CDR1 MGHRA, CDR2 YSYEKL. The ends lost 3 bases at V and 2 bases at J; junction bases unmatched: 7. This CDR3 region has 15 residues.

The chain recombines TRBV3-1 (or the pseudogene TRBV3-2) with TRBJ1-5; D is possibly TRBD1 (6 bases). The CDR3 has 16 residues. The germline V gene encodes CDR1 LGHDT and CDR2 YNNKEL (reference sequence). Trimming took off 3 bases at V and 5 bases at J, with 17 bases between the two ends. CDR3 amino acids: CASSQGGPGPYQPQHF. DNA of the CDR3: TGTGCCAGCAGCCAGGGGGGGCCGGGGCCATATCAGCCCCAGCATTTT.

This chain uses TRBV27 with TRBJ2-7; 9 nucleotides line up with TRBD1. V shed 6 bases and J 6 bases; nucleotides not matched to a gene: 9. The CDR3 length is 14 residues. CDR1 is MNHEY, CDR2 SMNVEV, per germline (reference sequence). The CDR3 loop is CASSTHRGPSEQYF. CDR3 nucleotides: TGTGCCAGCAGCACCCACAGGGGGCCCAGCGAGCAGTACTTC.

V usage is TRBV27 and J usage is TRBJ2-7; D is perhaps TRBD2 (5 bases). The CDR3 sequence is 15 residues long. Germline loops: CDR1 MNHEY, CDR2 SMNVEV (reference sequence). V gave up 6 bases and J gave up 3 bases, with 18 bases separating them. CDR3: CASRPIERYYYEQYF. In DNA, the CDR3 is TGTGCCAGCAGGCCGATAGAGCGGTACTACTACGAGCAGTACTTC.

CDR3 DNA sequence: TGTGCCAGCAGTCCCGGGACAGAGGTGTCTGAAGCTTTCTTT. It codes for CASSPGTEVSEAFF. The J gene is TRBJ1-1, the V gene TRBV27; 7 bases fit TRBD1. Germline V CDR1 and CDR2: MNHEY, SMNVEV (reference sequence). V lost 5 bases to trimming and J lost 6 bases; unmatched junction nucleotides: 9. This CDR3 comprises 14 residues.

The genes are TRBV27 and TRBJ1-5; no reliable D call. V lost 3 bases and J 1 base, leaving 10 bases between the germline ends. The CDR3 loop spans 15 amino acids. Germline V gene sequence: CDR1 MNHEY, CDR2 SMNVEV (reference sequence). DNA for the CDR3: TGTGCCAGCAGTTTTGCTGGGCTCAGCAATCAGCCCCAGCATTTT. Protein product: CASSFAGLSNQPQHF.

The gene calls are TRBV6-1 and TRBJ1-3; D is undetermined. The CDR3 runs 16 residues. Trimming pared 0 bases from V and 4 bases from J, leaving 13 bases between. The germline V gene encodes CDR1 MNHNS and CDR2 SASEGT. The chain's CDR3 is CASSEARPRPGNTIYF. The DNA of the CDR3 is TGTGCCAGCAGTGAAGCGCGGCCGAGGCCCGGAAACACCATATATTTT.

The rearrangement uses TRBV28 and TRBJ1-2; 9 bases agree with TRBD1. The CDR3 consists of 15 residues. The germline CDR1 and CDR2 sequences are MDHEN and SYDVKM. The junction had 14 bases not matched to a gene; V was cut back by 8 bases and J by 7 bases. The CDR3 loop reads CASLTPGQGTGGYTF. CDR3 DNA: TGTGCCAGCCTGACCCCGGGACAGGGAACGGGTGGCTACACCTTC.

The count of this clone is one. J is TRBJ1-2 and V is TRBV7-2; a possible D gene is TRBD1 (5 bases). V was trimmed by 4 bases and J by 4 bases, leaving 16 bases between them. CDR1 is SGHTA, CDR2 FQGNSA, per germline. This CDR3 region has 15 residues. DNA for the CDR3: TGTGCCAGCAGCTCTCTCGACAGCGCGTTCTATGGCTACACCTTC. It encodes CASSSLDSAFYGYTF.

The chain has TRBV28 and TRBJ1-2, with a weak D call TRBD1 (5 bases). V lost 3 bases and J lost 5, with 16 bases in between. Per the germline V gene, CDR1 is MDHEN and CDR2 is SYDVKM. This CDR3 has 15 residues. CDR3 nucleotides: TGTGCCAGCAGTTTCGAGATTGACAGACATTATGGCTACACCTTC. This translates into CASSFEIDRHYGYTF.

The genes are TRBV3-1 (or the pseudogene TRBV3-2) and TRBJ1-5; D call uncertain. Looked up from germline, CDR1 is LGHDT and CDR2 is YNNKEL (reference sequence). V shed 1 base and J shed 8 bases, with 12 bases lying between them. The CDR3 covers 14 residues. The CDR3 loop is CASSQGNSLKPQHF. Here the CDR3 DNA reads TGTGCCAGCAGCCAAGGTAACTCGCTTAAGCCCCAGCATTTT.

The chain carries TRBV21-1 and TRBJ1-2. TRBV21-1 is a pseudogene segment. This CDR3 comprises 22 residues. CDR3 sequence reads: CASSKVRGSQRRATQGGEGYTF. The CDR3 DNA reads TGTGCCAGCAGCAAAGTACGGGGGTCCCAAAGGCGGGCTACCCAGGGAGGGGAAGGCTACACCTTC.

CDR3 protein: CASRPGTGAFYGYTF. The CDR3 nucleotides read TGTGCCAGCAGACCAGGGACAGGGGCCTTCTATGGCTACACCTTC. The genes are TRBV28 and TRBJ1-2, with 10 bases that match TRBD1. The CDR3 has 15 residues. Losses at the gene ends were 6 bases for V and 4 bases for J; bases not matched to a gene: 8. Germline CDR1 reads MDHEN; CDR2 reads SYDVKM.

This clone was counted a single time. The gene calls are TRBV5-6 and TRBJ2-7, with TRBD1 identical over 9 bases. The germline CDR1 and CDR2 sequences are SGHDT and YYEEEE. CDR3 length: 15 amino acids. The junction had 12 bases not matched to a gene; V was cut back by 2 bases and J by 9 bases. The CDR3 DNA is TGTGCCAGCAGCTTCAAGGACAGGGGATTATTGGGGCAGTACTTC. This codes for CASSFKDRGLLGQYF.

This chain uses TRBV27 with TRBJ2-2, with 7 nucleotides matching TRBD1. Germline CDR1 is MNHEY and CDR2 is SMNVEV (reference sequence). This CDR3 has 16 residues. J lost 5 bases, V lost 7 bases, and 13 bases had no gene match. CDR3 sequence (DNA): TGTGCCAGCATGCGGCAGACAGGGATAAGTACCGGGGAGCTGTTTTTT. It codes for CASMRQTGISTGELFF.

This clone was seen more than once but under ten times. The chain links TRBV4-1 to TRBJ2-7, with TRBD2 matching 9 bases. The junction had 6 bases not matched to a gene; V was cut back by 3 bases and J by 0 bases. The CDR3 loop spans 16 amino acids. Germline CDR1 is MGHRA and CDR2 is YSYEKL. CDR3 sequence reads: CASSQVAGATSYEQYF. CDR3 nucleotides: TGCGCCAGCAGCCAGGTAGCGGGGGCCACCTCCTACGAGCAGTACTTC.